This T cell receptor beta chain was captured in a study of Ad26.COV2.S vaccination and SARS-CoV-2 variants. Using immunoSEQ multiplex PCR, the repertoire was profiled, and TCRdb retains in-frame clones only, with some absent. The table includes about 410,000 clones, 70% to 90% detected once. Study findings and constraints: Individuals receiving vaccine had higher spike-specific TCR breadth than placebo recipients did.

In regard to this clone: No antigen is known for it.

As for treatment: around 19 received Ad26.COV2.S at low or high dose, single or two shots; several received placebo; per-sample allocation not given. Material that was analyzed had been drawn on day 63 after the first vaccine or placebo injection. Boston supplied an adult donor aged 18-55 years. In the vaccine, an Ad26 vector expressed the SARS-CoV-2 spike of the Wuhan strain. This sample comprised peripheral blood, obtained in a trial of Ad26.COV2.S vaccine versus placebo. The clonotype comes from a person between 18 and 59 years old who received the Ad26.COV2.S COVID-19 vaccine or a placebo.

The CDR3 DNA is TGTGCCAGCAGCAAAGACCCAATTGGAAACACCATATATTTT. It encodes CASSKDPIGNTIYF. V and J are TRBV21-1 and TRBJ1-3. TRBV21-1 has pseudogene status. This CDR3 has 14 residues.